Sequencing of this T cell receptor (beta chain) was carried out in a study of cytomegalovirus exposure and HLA in healthy donors. With 6 bases removed from V and 1 base from J, the gap between germline ends came to 10 bases. The CDR3 covers 13 residues. Germline values: CDR1 SGHDT, CDR2 YYEEEE. In this sample, this clone turned up a few times. Its antigen is unidentified. The PCR had 60 Vbeta and 13 Jbeta primers. Sequencing used immunoSEQ multiplex PCR; TCRdb keeps in-frame clones, though not all of them. The sample gives under 200,000 clones, about 13% of which show up once; approximately 7.8% is in the top ten. Findings and limits, study-wide: In a later analysis, TCR beta V- and J-gene trimming was associated with a missense DCLRE1C variant.

This sequence joins TRBV5-6 and TRBJ1-1; perhaps TRBD1 as D (6 bases). The sequence came from a man aged 45 to 65 in good health and CMV-seropositive. The sample was PBMCs. The CDR3: CASNTRGNTEAFF. CDR3 coding DNA: TGTGCCAGCAACACCAGGGGGAACACTGAAGCTTTCTTT.